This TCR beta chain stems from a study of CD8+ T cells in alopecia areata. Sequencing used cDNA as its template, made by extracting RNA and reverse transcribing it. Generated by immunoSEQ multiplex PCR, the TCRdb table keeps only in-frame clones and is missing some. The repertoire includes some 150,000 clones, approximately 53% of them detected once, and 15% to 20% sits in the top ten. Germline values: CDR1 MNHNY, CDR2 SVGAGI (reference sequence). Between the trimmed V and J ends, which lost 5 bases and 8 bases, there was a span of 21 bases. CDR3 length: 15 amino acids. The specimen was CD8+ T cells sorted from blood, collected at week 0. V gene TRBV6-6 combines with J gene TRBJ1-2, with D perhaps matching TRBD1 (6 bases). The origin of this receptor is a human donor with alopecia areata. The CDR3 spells CASSDITRGAGGYTF. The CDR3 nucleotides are TGTGCCAGCAGTGACATCACCCGGGGGGCAGGAGGCTACACCTTC.